What follows are 12 T cell receptor beta chains derived from one specimen sequenced in a study of T cells in women clearing cervical HPV infection. The table came from immunoSEQ multiplex PCR; TCRdb's copy has only in-frame clones and leaves some out. Its listing shows over 20,000 clones. Sequenced input: blood buffy coat. These receptor sequences come from a woman between 18 and 70 years old with a cervical HPV16 infection that either progressed to CIN3+ or cleared (not recorded which).

Comments on this clone: The read falls 3 residues short of the CDR3 end, and the missing part is taken from the germline J gene. V and J are TRBV20-1 and TRBJ1-2; D is perhaps TRBD1 (6 bases). Germline values: CDR1 DFQATT, CDR2 SNEGSKA (reference sequence). The CDR3 loop spans 17 amino acids. V lost 6 bases and J 2 bases, leaving 25 bases between the germline ends. Partial CDR3 DNA: TGCAGTGCCCCGCCCCCTCCCTACAGGGAACAAAACTATGGC. Translated, it gives CSAPPPPYREQNYG. The full CDR3 protein reads CSAPPPPYREQNYGYTF.

With respect to this clone: Read data end 3 residues before the CDR3 end; the end is taken from the germline J gene. The chain is built from TRBV10-3 and TRBJ1-2; D gene unclear. The CDR3 has 13 amino acids. The V end lost 11 bases, the J end lost 0 bases, and 13 bases lay between the germline ends. From germline, CDR1 is ENHRY and CDR2 SYGVKD. The chain's CDR3 is CAAGWGANYGYTF. CDR3 DNA (partial): TGTGCCGCGGGGTGGGGAGCTAACTATGGC.

Concerning this clone itself: The read finishes 3 residues shy of the CDR3 end, and the germline J gene is used to complete it. V and J are TRBV19 and TRBJ1-2; a weak D match, TRBD1 (6 bases). This CDR3 has 15 amino acids. Germline assignment: CDR1 LNHDA and CDR2 SQIVND (reference sequence). Trimming took 3 bases from V and 5 from J, leaving 16 bases between them. CDR3 bases read: TGTGCCAGTAGTATGGACAGCCGTTTTCGGTATGGC. Residues: CASSMDSRFRYG. In full, the CDR3 reads CASSMDSRFRYGYTF. The full variable domain, its missing parts supplied by reference TRBV19 and TRBJ1-2, is DGGITQSPKYLFRKEGQNVTLSCEQNLNHDAMYWYRQDPGQGLRLIYYSQIVNDFQKGDIAEGYSVSREKKESFPLTVTSAQKNPTAFYLCASSMDSRFRYGYTFGSGTRLTVV.

On this clone: At one end the junction does not follow the germline gene, possibly because of a read error. The CDR3 end falls 3 residues outside the read, so it is completed with the germline J gene. V gene TRBV4-2 combines with J gene TRBJ1-3; no clear D. CDR3 length: 17 residues. Germline V CDR1 and CDR2: LGHNA, YNFKEQ. The DNA read from the CDR3 is TGCGCCAGCAGCCAAGATTGGCCCGCCTCCTCTGGAAACACC. Its protein product is CASSQDWPASSGNT. The full CDR3 is CASSQDWPASSGNTIYF.

Remarks on this clone: Sequencing ends 3 residues short of the CDR3 end; the germline J gene provides the rest. The J gene is TRBJ2-7, the V gene TRBV7-2; TRBD2 matches 10 bases. The length of the CDR3 is 15 residues. Germline V gives CDR1 SGHTA, CDR2 FQGNSA. Trimming took 5 bases from V and 2 from J; bases not matched to a gene: 6. The part of the CDR3 DNA that was read is TGTGCCAGCAGCCCCGGAGCGGGAGGGGCCTACGAG. Translated, it gives CASSPGAGGAYE. The full CDR3 protein reads CASSPGAGGAYEQYF.

This clone is called medium-sized (0.01 to 0.1%) based on its frequency. The read terminates 3 residues ahead of where the CDR3 ends, so the germline J gene completes it. The chain recombines TRBV29-1 with TRBJ1-1; D is possibly TRBD1 (5 bases). The CDR3 consists of 14 residues. With 4 bases removed from V and 0 bases from J, the gap between germline ends came to 12 bases. Looked up from germline, CDR1 is SQVTM and CDR2 is ANQGSEA. CDR3: CSVVGGSMNTEAFF. CDR3 DNA, as far as it was read: TGCAGCGTTGTCGGGGGTTCCATGAACACTGAA.

On this clone itself: The CDR3 end falls 3 residues outside the read, so it is completed with the germline J gene. This chain uses TRBV12-3 or TRBV12-4 with TRBJ2-2; TRBD2 matches 10 bases. J was trimmed by 5 bases and V by 5 bases; bases with no gene match: 14. This CDR3 comprises 18 residues. The CDR3 bases that were read are TGTGCCAGCAGTACCCCTCCGCTCCCGGGACTAGCGACCGGGGAG. It encodes CASSTPPLPGLATGE. The complete CDR3 protein is CASSTPPLPGLATGELFF.

On this clone itself: The read ends 3 residues shy of where the CDR3 ends; the end is completed using the germline J gene. V is TRBV20-1 and J is TRBJ2-2; D uncertain. The germline gives CDR1 DFQATT, CDR2 SNEGSKA (reference sequence). V lost 6 bases to trimming and J lost 2 bases, with 10 bases between them. The length of the CDR3 is 13 residues. The CDR3 loop reads CSAPVTNTGELFF. The covered CDR3 bases are TGCAGTGCGCCGGTCACCAACACCGGGGAG.

In regard to this clone: The missing CDR3 end, 3 residues past where the read stops, is filled in from the germline J gene. The chain is built from TRBV7-9 and TRBJ1-2; D is unresolved. Germline-derived CDR1 and CDR2 are SEHNR and FQNEAQ (reference sequence). The CDR3 runs 12 residues. The DNA read from the CDR3 is TGTGCCAGCAGCTTAGATTCGGGTGAC. Translating it yields CASSLDSGD. The complete CDR3 protein is CASSLDSGDYTF.

As regards this clone: Read sequence stops 3 residues before the CDR3 end, and the germline J gene provides the missing end. The chain links TRBV4-1 to TRBJ1-5, with D possibly being TRBD1 (6 bases). The CDR3 spans 16 residues. From germline, CDR1 is MGHRA and CDR2 YSYEKL. The V end lost 1 base, the J end lost 6 bases, and 16 bases lay between the germline ends. Here the CDR3 reads CASSQVRGLGAQPQHF. Partial CDR3 DNA: TGCGCCAGCAGCCAAGTAAGGGGGTTGGGGGCTCAGCCC.

With respect to this clone: The read finishes 3 residues shy of the CDR3 end, and the germline J gene is used to complete it. V is TRBV7-8 and J is TRBJ2-7; 12 nucleotides match TRBD2. This CDR3 comprises 16 residues. Germline CDR1 and CDR2: SGHVS and FQNEAQ. Trimming took 5 bases from V and 2 from J; bases not matched to a gene: 7. The CDR3 region is CASSPGLAGLPYEQYF. The DNA read from the CDR3 is TGTGCCAGCAGCCCAGGACTAGCGGGGCTACCCTACGAG. Filled out from reference TRBV7-8 and TRBJ2-7, the complete variable domain reads GAGVSQSPRYKVAKRGQDVALRCDPISGHVSLFWYQQALGQGPEFLTYFQNEAQLDKSGLPSDRFFAERPEGSVSTLKIQRTQQEDSAVYLCASSPGLAGLPYEQYFGPGTRLTVT.

A remark on this clone: The read terminates 3 residues ahead of where the CDR3 ends, so the germline J gene completes it. This chain uses TRBV19 with TRBJ1-1; D is perhaps TRBD1 (6 bases). Germline CDR1 reads LNHDA; CDR2 reads SQIVND (reference sequence). The CDR3 length is 14 residues. Deletions cut 6 bases from V and 1 base from J, with 12 bases between. CDR3 residues: CASSPDRSNTEAFF. The CDR3 DNA, read in part, is TGTGCCAGTAGCCCGGACAGATCGAACACTGAA.